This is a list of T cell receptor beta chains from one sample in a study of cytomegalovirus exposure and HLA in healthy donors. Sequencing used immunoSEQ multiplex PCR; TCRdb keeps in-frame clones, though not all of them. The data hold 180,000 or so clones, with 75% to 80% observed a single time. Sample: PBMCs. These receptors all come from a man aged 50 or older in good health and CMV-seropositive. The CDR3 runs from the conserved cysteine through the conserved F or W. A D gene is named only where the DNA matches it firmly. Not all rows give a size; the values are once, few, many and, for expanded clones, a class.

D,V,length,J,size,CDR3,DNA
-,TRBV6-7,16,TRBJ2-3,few,CASSYSRRRSTDTQYF,TGTGCCAGCAGTTACTCGAGGCGTCGGAGCACAGATACGCAGTATTTT
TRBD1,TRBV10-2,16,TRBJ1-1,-,CASSDYGQGLNTEAFF,TGCGCCAGCAGTGACTACGGACAGGGGCTGAACACTGAAGCTTTCTTT
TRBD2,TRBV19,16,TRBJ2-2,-,CASSPRGGRNTGELFF,TGTGCCAGTAGTCCACGGGGGGGAAGGAACACCGGGGAGCTGTTTTTT
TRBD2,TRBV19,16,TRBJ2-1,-,CASSISAGGDYNEQFF,TGTGCCAGTAGTATAAGTGCGGGGGGGGACTACAATGAGCAGTTCTTC
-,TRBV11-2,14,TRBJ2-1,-,CASSFRTAYNEQFF,TGTGCCAGCAGCTTTAGGACAGCGTACAATGAGCAGTTCTTC
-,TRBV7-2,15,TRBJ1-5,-,CASSLGSSSNQPQHF,TGTGCCAGCAGCTTAGGGTCTAGTAGCAATCAGCCCCAGCATTTT
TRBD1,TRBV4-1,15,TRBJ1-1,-,CASSQGVGGNTEAFF,TGCGCCAGCAGCCAAGGGGTAGGGGGCAACACTGAAGCTTTCTTT
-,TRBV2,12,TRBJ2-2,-,CASSPRGGELFF,TGTGCCAGCAGCCCCCGGGGGGGGGAGCTGTTTTTT
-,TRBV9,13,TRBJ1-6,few,CASSGHYNSPLHF,TGTGCCAGCAGCGGACACTATAATTCACCCCTCCACTTT
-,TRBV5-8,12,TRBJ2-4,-,CASSLVGEAVYF,TGTGCCAGCAGCTTGGTAGGGGAAGCTGTGTACTTC
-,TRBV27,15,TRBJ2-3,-,CASSLRGGKTDTQYF,TGTGCCAGCAGTTTGAGGGGGGGCAAAACAGATACGCAGTATTTT
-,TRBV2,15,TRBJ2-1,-,CASSGDYGAYNEQFF,TGTGCCAGCAGTGGCGACTATGGAGCCTACAATGAGCAGTTCTTC
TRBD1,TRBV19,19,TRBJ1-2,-,CASNSAYRQGPRANYGYTF,TGTGCCAGTAATTCGGCATACCGACAGGGGCCTCGAGCTAACTATGGCTACACCTTC
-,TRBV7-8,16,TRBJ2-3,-,CASSLVIPRGSDTQYF,TGTGCCAGCAGCTTAGTGATACCCAGGGGTTCAGATACGCAGTATTTT
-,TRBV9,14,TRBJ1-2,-,CASSESHSGWGYTF,TGTGCCAGCAGTGAATCCCATTCCGGGTGGGGCTACACCTTC
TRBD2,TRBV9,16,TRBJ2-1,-,CASSVVASGGYNEQFF,TGTGCCAGCAGCGTAGTGGCTAGCGGGGGGTACAATGAGCAGTTCTTC
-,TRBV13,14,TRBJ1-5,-,CASSLGPPNQPQHF,TGTGCCAGCAGCTTAGGCCCCCCGAATCAGCCCCAGCATTTT
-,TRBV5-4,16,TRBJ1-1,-,CASSFEPGRTDAEAFF,TGTGCCAGCAGCTTCGAACCGGGGAGAACTGACGCTGAAGCTTTCTTT
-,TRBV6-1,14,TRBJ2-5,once,CASSLGPGQETQYF,TGTGCCAGCAGTCTTGGTCCAGGGCAAGAGACCCAGTACTTC
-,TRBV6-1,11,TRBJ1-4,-,CASSNLYHLVF,TGTGCCAGCAGCAACCTATACCATCTCGTTTTT
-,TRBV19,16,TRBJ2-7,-,CASSISGPRGSYEQYF,TGTGCCAGTAGTATATCCGGCCCCCGGGGCTCCTACGAGCAGTACTTC
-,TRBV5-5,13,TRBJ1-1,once,CASSFGGNTEAFF,TGTGCCAGCAGCTTCGGCGGGAACACTGAAGCTTTCTTT
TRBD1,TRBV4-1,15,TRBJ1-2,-,CASSPGQGPNYGYTF,TGCGCCAGCAGCCCGGGACAGGGACCTAACTATGGCTACACCTTC
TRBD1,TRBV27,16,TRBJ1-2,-,CASTLSGTGGNYGYTF,TGTGCCAGCACCCTATCCGGGACAGGGGGGAACTATGGCTACACCTTC
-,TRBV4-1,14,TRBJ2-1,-,CASSQIPVVYEQFF,TGCGCCAGCAGCCAAATCCCAGTCGTGTATGAGCAGTTCTTC
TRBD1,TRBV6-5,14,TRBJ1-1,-,CASCRDRGDTEAFF,TGTGCCAGCTGCAGGGACAGGGGGGACACTGAAGCTTTCTTT
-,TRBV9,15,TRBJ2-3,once,CASSDRGASTDTQYF,TGTGCCAGCAGCGATCGGGGGGCGAGCACAGATACGCAGTATTTT
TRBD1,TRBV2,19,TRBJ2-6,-,CASSRTVGQGGSGANVLTF,TGTGCCAGCAGCCGAACGGTGGGACAGGGTGGCTCTGGGGCCAACGTCCTGACTTTC
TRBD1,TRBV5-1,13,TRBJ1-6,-,CASRGQDNSPLHF,TGCGCCTCCAGAGGACAGGATAATTCACCCCTCCACTTT
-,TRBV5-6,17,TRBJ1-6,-,CASSLIRLSSYNSPLHF,TGTGCCAGCAGCTTGATCAGATTAAGCTCCTATAATTCACCCCTCCACTTT
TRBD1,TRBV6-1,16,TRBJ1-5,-,CASSEARRTGNQPQHF,TGTGCCAGCAGTGAAGCGCGCCGGACAGGTAATCAGCCCCAGCATTTT
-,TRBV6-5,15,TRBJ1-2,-,CASSPDRSRNYGYTF,TGTGCCAGCAGCCCTGACAGATCACGAAACTATGGCTACACCTTC
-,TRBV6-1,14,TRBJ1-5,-,CASSDIYSNQPQHF,TGTGCCAGCAGTGACATCTATAGCAATCAGCCCCAGCATTTT
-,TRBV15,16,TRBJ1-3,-,CATSRKGGVSGNTIYF,TGTGCCACCAGCAGAAAGGGGGGGGTCTCTGGAAACACCATATATTTT
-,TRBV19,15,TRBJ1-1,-,CASSIWVRQNTEAFF,TGTGCCAGTAGTATTTGGGTGCGGCAGAACACTGAAGCTTTCTTT
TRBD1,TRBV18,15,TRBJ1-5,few,CASSPTGYGGQPQHF,TGTGCCAGCTCACCGACAGGGTACGGGGGTCAGCCCCAGCATTTT
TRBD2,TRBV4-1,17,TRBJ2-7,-,CASSQGSGGSISYEQYF,TGCGCCAGCAGCCAAGGGTCCGGGGGGTCCATCTCCTACGAGCAGTACTTC
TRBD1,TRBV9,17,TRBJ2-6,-,CASSIGTGRSGANVLTF,TGTGCCAGCAGCATTGGGACAGGGCGCTCTGGGGCCAACGTCCTGACTTTC
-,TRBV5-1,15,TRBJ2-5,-,CASSQNVWTGETQYF,TGCGCCAGCAGCCAAAACGTGTGGACGGGGGAGACCCAGTACTTC
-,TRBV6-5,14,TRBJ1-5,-,CASSRTQGNQPQHF,TGTGCCAGCAGCCGGACACAGGGAAATCAGCCCCAGCATTTT
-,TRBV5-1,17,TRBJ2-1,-,CASSFAFPGSSYNEQFF,TGCGCCAGCAGCTTCGCTTTTCCGGGGAGCTCCTACAATGAGCAGTTCTTC